This T cell receptor beta chain is from a study of T cells in Graves' hyperthyroidism and ophthalmopathy. Findings and caveats of the study: Stable hyperthyroidism and ophthalmopathy were separated using 13 V-J signatures.

The CDR3 is 13 amino acids. The germline V gene has CDR1 MDHEN and CDR2 SYDVKM. Trimming removed 6 bases from V and 4 bases from J, with 12 bases in between. This clonotype was counted ten times or more. Its target is not known. The TCR beta CDR3 regions underwent amplification using RNA transcripts as the source. The HTBI primer set was used in a first-round RT-PCR of the TCR CDR3. TCRdb analysed the multiplex PCR reads with MiXCR anew, one entry per CDR3 protein. The sample lists 600,000 to 700,000 distinct CDR3 sequences, nearly 45% occurring once. For the diagnoses, clinical symptoms, serum thyroxine and TRAb, thyroid ultrasound and orbital computed tomography were used.

This chain joins TRBV28 and TRBJ1-2; TRBD1 might be the D (6 bases). This TCR came from an adult man with Graves' disease, either hyperthyroidism or ophthalmopathy (not recorded which). The specimen was peripheral blood or thyroid tissue (not recorded which). CDR3 sequence: CASSPTGTYGYTF. CDR3 in DNA: TGTGCCAGCAGCCCAACAGGGACCTATGGCTACACCTTC.